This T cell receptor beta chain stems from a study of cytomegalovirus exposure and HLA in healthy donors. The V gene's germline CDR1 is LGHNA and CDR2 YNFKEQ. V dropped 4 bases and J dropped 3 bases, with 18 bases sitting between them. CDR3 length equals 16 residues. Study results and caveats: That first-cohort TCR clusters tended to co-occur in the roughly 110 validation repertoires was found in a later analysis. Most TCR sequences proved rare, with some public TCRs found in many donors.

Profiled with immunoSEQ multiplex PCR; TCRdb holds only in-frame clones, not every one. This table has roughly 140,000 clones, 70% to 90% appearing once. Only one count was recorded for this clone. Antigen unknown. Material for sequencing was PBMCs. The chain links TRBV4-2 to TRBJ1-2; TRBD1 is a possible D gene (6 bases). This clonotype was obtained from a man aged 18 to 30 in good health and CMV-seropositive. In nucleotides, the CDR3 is TGTGCCAGCAGCCCCGAACAGGGTAGTAATGACTATGGCTACACCTTC. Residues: CASSPEQGSNDYGYTF.